This TCR beta chain was identified in a study of response to subunit inactivated influenza vaccine. Study observations and caveats: Few additional T cells are recruited per seasonal influenza vaccination, authors suggested.

This clonotype has ten or more counts. Its target is not known. The CDR3 is 15 amino acids. After removal of 6 bases from V and 2 bases from J, the junction contained 7 bases not matched to a gene. MiXCR, run by TCRdb on the RT-PCR reads, gives a single entry per CDR3 protein. Of roughly 500,000 distinct CDR3 sequences listed, 25% were seen once; the top ten hold 1.5% to 2%. The V and J genes are TRBV12-3 or TRBV12-4 and TRBJ2-1; 7 positions agree with TRBD1. This TCR derives from a man over 45 who received an inactivated influenza vaccine. Sequencing used CD4+ T cells sorted from PBMCs, obtained 4 to 6 days after vaccination. The CDR3 loop is CASSPHRGPYNEQFF. CDR3 nucleotides: TGTGCCAGCAGCCCCCACAGGGGACCCTACAATGAGCAGTTCTTC.